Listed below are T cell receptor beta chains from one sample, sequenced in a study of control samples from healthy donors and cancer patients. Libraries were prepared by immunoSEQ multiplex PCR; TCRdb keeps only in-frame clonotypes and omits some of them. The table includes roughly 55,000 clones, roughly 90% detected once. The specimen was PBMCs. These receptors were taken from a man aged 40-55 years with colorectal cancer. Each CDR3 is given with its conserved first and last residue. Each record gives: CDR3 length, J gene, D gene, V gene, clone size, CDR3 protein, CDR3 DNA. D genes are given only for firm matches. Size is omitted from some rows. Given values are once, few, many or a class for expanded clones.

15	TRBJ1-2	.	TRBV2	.	CASSNRATSNYGYTF	TGTGCCAGCAGTAACAGGGCAACATCTAACTATGGCTACACCTTC
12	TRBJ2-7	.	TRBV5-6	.	CASSLRRAEQYF	TGTGCCAGCAGCTTGCGCAGGGCCGAGCAGTACTTC
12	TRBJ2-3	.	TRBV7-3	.	CASSFSTDTQYF	TGTGCCAGCAGCTTTAGCACAGATACGCAGTATTTT
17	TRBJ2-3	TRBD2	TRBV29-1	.	CSAYGSGGPTSTDTQYF	TGCAGCGCCTACGGTAGCGGGGGGCCTACTAGCACAGATACGCAGTATTTT
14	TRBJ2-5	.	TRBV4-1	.	CASSLRGNQETQYF	TGCGCCAGCAGCTTACGGGGTAACCAAGAGACCCAGTACTTC
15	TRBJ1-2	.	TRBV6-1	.	CASSETTGLSYGYTF	TGTGCCAGCAGTGAAACTACCGGCCTCTCCTATGGCTACACCTTC
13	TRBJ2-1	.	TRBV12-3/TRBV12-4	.	CASSLGQYNEQFF	TGTGCCAGCAGTCTCGGACAGTACAATGAGCAGTTCTTC
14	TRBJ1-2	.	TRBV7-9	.	CASRRTGTQHGYTF	TGTGCCAGCAGGCGAACCGGGACTCAGCACGGCTACACCTTC
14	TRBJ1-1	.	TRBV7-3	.	CASSYGTVNTEAFF	TGTGCCAGCAGCTATGGGACGGTGAACACTGAAGCTTTCTTT
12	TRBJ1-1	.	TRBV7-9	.	CASTQMNTEAFF	TGTGCCAGCACACAGATGAACACTGAAGCTTTCTTT
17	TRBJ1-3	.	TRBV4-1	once	CASSQTRQAGSGNTIYF	TGCGCCAGCAGCCAAACACGACAGGCAGGCTCTGGAAACACCATATATTTT
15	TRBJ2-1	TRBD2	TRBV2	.	CASSEGLASYNEQFF	TGTGCCAGCAGTGAAGGACTAGCCTCCTACAATGAGCAGTTCTTC
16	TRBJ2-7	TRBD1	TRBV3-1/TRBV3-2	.	CASSRRKPGQGHEQYF	TGTGCCAGCAGCCGGCGAAAACCGGGACAGGGCCACGAGCAGTACTTC
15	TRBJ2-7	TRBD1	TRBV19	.	CASSQIQGDSYEQYF	TGTGCCAGTAGTCAAATCCAGGGGGACTCCTACGAGCAGTACTTC
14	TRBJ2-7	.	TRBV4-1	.	CASSHVPVGDEQYF	TGCGCCAGCAGCCATGTCCCCGTAGGGGACGAGCAGTACTTC
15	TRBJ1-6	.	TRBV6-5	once	CASSYRGGANSPLHF	TGTGCCAGCAGTTACCGAGGGGGGGCGAATTCACCCCTCCACTTT
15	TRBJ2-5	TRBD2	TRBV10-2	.	CASSERAGTSVTQYF	TGCGCCAGCAGTGAGCGGGCCGGCACTAGCGTGACCCAGTACTTC
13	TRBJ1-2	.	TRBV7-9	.	CASSLAGWDGYTF	TGTGCCAGCAGCCTAGCGGGGTGGGATGGCTACACCTTC
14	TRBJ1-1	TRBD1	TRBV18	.	CASSPRDSPFEAFF	TGTGCCAGCTCACCACGGGACAGCCCGTTTGAAGCTTTCTTT
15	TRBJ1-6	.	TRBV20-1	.	CSASFGPVYNSPLHF	TGCAGTGCTAGTTTTGGGCCAGTTTATAATTCACCCCTCCACTTT
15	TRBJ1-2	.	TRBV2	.	CASSEATGIPYGYTF	TGTGCCAGCAGTGAAGCTACAGGGATTCCCTATGGCTACACCTTC
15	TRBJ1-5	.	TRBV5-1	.	CASSLGGGTNQPQHF	TGCGCCAGCAGCTTGGGTGGGGGGACCAATCAGCCCCAGCATTTT
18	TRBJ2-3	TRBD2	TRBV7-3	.	CASSLTGGQRGRTDTQYF	TGTGCCAGCAGCTTAACCGGTGGTCAGCGGGGTCGGACAGATACGCAGTATTTT
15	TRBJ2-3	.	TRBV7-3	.	CASSLNLGWGDTQYF	TGTGCCAGCAGCTTAAATTTAGGCTGGGGGGATACGCAGTATTTT
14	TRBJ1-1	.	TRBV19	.	CASSIGGQGTEAFF	TGTGCCAGTAGTATTGGGGGGCAAGGAACTGAAGCTTTCTTT
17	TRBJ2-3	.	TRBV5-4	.	CASSLEGGRSRTDTQYF	TGTGCCAGCAGCTTGGAGGGGGGCAGAAGTAGGACAGATACGCAGTATTTT
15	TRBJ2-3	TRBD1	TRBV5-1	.	CASSLEGQGPDTQYF	TGCGCCAGCAGCTTGGAGGGACAGGGCCCAGATACGCAGTATTTT
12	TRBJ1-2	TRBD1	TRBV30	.	CAGQGAVYGYTF	TGTGCCGGACAGGGGGCGGTTTATGGCTACACCTTC
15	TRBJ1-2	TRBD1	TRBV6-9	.	CASSYSGQGRDGYTF	TGTGCCAGCAGTTATTCCGGACAGGGGAGGGATGGCTACACCTTC
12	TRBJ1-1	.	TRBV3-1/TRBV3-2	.	CASSQETAEAFF	TGTGCCAGCAGCCAAGAGACGGCTGAAGCTTTCTTT
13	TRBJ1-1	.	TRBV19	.	CASRKGGIPEAFF	TGTGCCAGTAGAAAGGGGGGGATCCCTGAAGCTTTCTTT
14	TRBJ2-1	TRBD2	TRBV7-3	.	CASSPGLAYSEQFF	TGTGCCAGCAGCCCGGGACTAGCGTATAGTGAGCAGTTCTTC
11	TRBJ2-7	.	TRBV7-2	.	CASSRQNEQYF	TGTGCCAGCAGCCGACAGAACGAGCAGTACTTC
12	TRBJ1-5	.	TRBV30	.	CAWSQKGQPQHF	TGTGCCTGGAGTCAGAAAGGTCAGCCCCAGCATTTT
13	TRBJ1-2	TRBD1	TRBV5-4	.	CASSRQGNYGYTF	TGTGCCAGCAGCCGACAGGGCAACTATGGCTACACCTTC
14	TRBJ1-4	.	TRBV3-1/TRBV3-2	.	CASSSWEGGEKLFF	TGTGCCAGCAGCTCCTGGGAGGGGGGTGAAAAACTGTTTTTT
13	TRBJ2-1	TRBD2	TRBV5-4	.	CASSLGGTSGVFF	TGTGCCAGCAGCTTGGGGGGTACTAGCGGGGTTTTCTTC
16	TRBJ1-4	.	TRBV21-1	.	CASSIFAYRAGEKLFF	TGTGCCAGCAGCATCTTCGCGTACAGGGCCGGAGAAAAACTGTTTTTT
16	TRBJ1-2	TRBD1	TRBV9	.	CASSVQTGQGVRGYTF	TGTGCCAGCAGCGTCCAGACGGGACAGGGGGTCCGGGGCTACACCTTC
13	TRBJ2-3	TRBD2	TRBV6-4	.	CASSAGLADTQYF	TGTGCCAGCAGCGCGGGACTAGCGGATACGCAGTATTTT
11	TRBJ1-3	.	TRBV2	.	CAIYTGNTIYF	TGTGCCATCTACACTGGAAACACCATATATTTT
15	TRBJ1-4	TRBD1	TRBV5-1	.	CASSGTDQGDEKLFF	TGCGCCAGCAGCGGGACAGATCAAGGGGATGAAAAACTGTTTTTT
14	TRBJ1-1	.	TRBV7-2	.	CASSFQGGDREAFF	TGTGCCAGCAGCTTCCAAGGCGGGGACCGGGAAGCTTTCTTT
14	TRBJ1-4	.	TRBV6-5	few	CASRDTGWDEKLFF	TGTGCCAGCAGGGATACAGGGTGGGATGAAAAACTGTTTTTT
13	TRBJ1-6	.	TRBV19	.	CASSLNRDSPLHF	TGTGCCAGTAGTCTAAACCGGGACTCCCCCCTCCACTTT
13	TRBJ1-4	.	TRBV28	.	CASLRALGEKLFF	TGTGCCAGCTTAAGGGCCCTTGGTGAAAAACTGTTTTTT
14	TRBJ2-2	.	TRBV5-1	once	CARRQGGNTGELFF	TGCGCCCGCCGGCAGGGGGGGAACACCGGGGAGCTGTTTTTT
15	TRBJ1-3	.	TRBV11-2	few	CASSLGTYSGNTIYF	TGTGCCAGCAGCTTAGGGACTTACTCTGGAAACACCATATATTTT
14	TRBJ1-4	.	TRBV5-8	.	CASSLGRGNEKLFF	TGTGCCAGCAGCTTGGGTCGGGGGAATGAAAAACTGTTTTTT
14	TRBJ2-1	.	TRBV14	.	CASSHALRWYEQFF	TGTGCCAGCAGTCACGCACTTCGGTGGTATGAGCAGTTCTTC